The 20 T cell receptor beta chains given below trace back to one sample, sequenced in a study of blood T cell repertoires in COVID-19. Profiled with immunoSEQ multiplex PCR; TCRdb holds only in-frame clones, not every one. This sample carries 110,000 to 150,000 clones, over 75% of them seen once, and the ten largest clones take 1.5% to 2%. Sequenced: peripheral blood. The source is a man between 65 and 85 years old with acute or convalescent COVID-19.

The CDR3 bases are TGTGCCAGCAGCACCCACTCTACTAGCGGGAGTCGATACGAGCAGTACTTC. Translation: CASSTHSTSGSRYEQYF. The chain couples TRBV9 to TRBJ2-7; 11 positions match TRBD2. CDR1 is SGDLS and CDR2 is YYNGEE in the germline V gene. The CDR3 spans 17 residues. V dropped 4 bases and J dropped 4; count of bases not matched to a gene: 13.

This clone was seen a few times. The chain recombines TRBV5-8 with TRBJ1-1; D is perhaps TRBD1 (5 bases). The CDR3 has 13 residues. Germline CDR1 and CDR2: SGHTS and YDEGEE. The ends were cut back, 3 bases at V and 8 bases at J, with 14 bases in the middle. In DNA, the CDR3 is TGTGCCAGCAGCTGGAAGACAGTTTCCGAAGCTTTCTTT. Translated, it gives CASSWKTVSEAFF.

V gene TRBV6-5 combines with J gene TRBJ2-7; TRBD1 aligns across 8 bases. In germline, CDR1 is MNHEY, CDR2 SVGAGI. J was trimmed by 2 bases and V by 0 bases; bases with no gene match: 3. The CDR3 covers 15 residues. The CDR3 protein is CASSYSGQGPYEQYF. The CDR3 DNA reads as TGTGCCAGCAGTTACTCCGGACAGGGTCCCTACGAGCAGTACTTC.

The chain has TRBV10-3 and TRBJ1-5; weak D call: TRBD1 (5 bases). Per germline, CDR1 ENHRY and CDR2 SYGVKD. V lost 6 bases to trimming and J lost 3 bases, with 12 bases between them. This CDR3 comprises 14 residues. The CDR3 region has the DNA TGTGCCATCAGCCGCGGGGGGGACAATCAGCCCCAGCATTTT. This translates into CAISRGGDNQPQHF.

The J gene is TRBJ2-2, the V gene TRBV29-1; 7 bases align to TRBD2. Germline lookup yields CDR1 SQVTM and CDR2 ANQGSEA. CDR3 length: 14 amino acids. V was pared by 7 bases and J by 7 bases, with 12 bases of the junction left unmatched. The CDR3 is CSAASGSSIGELFF. CDR3 nucleotides: TGCAGCGCCGCTAGCGGTAGTAGTATCGGGGAGCTGTTTTTT.

The V and J genes are TRBV6-6 and TRBJ2-2; 9 bases agree with TRBD1. The CDR3 has 15 residues. V lost 6 bases to trimming and J lost 3 bases; unmatched junction nucleotides: 5. CDR1 is MNHNY, CDR2 SVGAGI, per germline (reference sequence). CDR3 protein: CASSWTGADTGELFF. The CDR3 DNA reads TGTGCCAGCAGCTGGACAGGGGCGGACACCGGGGAGCTGTTTTTT.

The gene calls are TRBV6-5 and TRBJ1-1; perhaps TRBD1 as D (5 bases). V lost 6 bases, J lost 1 base, and 9 bases lay in between. Germline V gene sequence: CDR1 MNHEY, CDR2 SVGAGI. This CDR3 has 13 amino acids. The CDR3 region has the DNA TGTGCCAGCAGAGGACACCCGAACACTGAAGCTTTCTTT. Translated, it gives CASRGHPNTEAFF.

J is TRBJ2-3 and V is TRBV19; TRBD1 is a possible D gene (5 bases). Trimming removed 5 bases from V and 2 bases from J, with 20 bases in between. CDR1 LNHDA and CDR2 SQIVND come from the germline V gene (reference sequence). The CDR3 runs to 17 residues. CDR3 protein: CASSGRTRHSFTDTQYF. The CDR3 DNA follows: TGTGCCAGTAGTGGCCGGACACGGCATAGTTTCACAGATACGCAGTATTTT. The variable domain in full, with the rest retrieved from reference TRBV19 and TRBJ2-3, is DGGITQSPKYLFRKEGQNVTLSCEQNLNHDAMYWYRQDPGQGLRLIYYSQIVNDFQKGDIAEGYSVSREKKESFPLTVTSAQKNPTAFYLCASSGRTRHSFTDTQYFGPGTRLTVL.

This chain links TRBV5-4 with TRBJ2-1; maybe TRBD2 (6 bases). CDR3 length: 14 amino acids. Germline loops: CDR1 SGHNT, CDR2 YYREEE (reference sequence). The V gene lost 3 bases and the J gene lost 7 bases, with 14 bases spanning the gap. The CDR3 bases are TGTGCCAGCAGCTCAGGGACTCCCTGGAATGAGCAGTTCTTC. It yields the protein CASSSGTPWNEQFF.

The J gene is TRBJ1-3, the V gene TRBV10-3; no definite D call. The V end was cut by 3 bases, the J end by 0 bases, with 6 bases between. CDR1 is ENHRY, CDR2 SYGVKD, per germline. CDR3 length: 14 residues. The DNA of the CDR3 is TGTGCCATCAGTGACGCTACCTCTGGAAACACCATATATTTT. Amino acids: CAISDATSGNTIYF.

The rearrangement joins TRBV6-5 to TRBJ2-2, with 10 bases fitting TRBD1. J gave up 7 bases and V 0 bases, and 5 bases lay outside the gene matches. This CDR3 contains 16 residues. Germline V CDR1 and CDR2: MNHEY, SVGAGI. CDR3 nucleotides: TGTGCCAGCAGTTACTCGCCCGGACAGGGGGACGGGGAGCTGTTTTTT. It is translated as CASSYSPGQGDGELFF.

This clone was seen once. In DNA form, the CDR3 reads TGTGCCAGCAGTACCTACAGAGCTGGCTACACCTTC. The encoded protein is CASSTYRAGYTF. V is TRBV6-6 and J is TRBJ1-2, with unresolved D. V dropped 5 bases and J dropped 7 bases, with 11 bases sitting between them. The CDR3 has 12 amino acids. Germline V CDR1 and CDR2: MNHNY, SVGAGI (reference sequence).

The chain carries TRBV5-1 and TRBJ1-1; TRBD1 aligns across 10 bases. The CDR3 sequence is 15 residues long. Germline lookup yields CDR1 SGHRS and CDR2 YFSETQ. V shed 0 bases, J shed 3 bases, and the junction held 2 bases outside the gene matches. The CDR3 DNA reads as TGCGCCAGCAGCTTGGGACAGGGGGCATACACTGAAGCTTTCTTT. It is translated as CASSLGQGAYTEAFF.

The chain carries TRBV19 and TRBJ1-4; no clear D. V lost 3 bases and J 6 bases, leaving 8 bases between the germline ends. Germline loops: CDR1 LNHDA, CDR2 SQIVND (reference sequence). CDR3 size: 13 residues. The CDR3 DNA reads TGTGCCAGTAGTATGAAACGAGATGAAAAACTGTTTTTT. Translation gives CASSMKRDEKLFF.

The rearrangement joins TRBV14 to TRBJ1-4; possible D gene TRBD1, 5 bases. The length of the CDR3 is 16 residues. Germline CDR1 and CDR2: SGHDN and FVKESK. Trimming shortened V by 4 bases and J by 0 bases, and 12 bases separated the two germline ends. CDR3 in amino acids: CASSPRQGTTNEKLFF. The DNA of the CDR3 is TGTGCCAGCAGCCCCCGTCAGGGCACAACTAATGAAAAACTGTTTTTT.

The chain uses TRBV2 and TRBJ2-7; perhaps TRBD1 as D (6 bases). The CDR3 covers 13 residues. Germline V lookup: CDR1 SNHLY, CDR2 FYNNEI. V shed 6 bases and J shed 2 bases, with 11 bases lying between them. CDR3 sequence reads: CASRKQGTYEQYF. As DNA, the CDR3 is TGTGCCAGCAGGAAACAGGGCACCTACGAGCAGTACTTC.

CDR3 residues: CATSLERGGVSGYTF. CDR3 bases: TGTGCCACCAGCTTAGAAAGGGGGGGCGTATCTGGCTACACCTTC. The rearrangement uses TRBV15 and TRBJ1-2; TRBD1 might be the D (6 bases). V gave up 5 bases and J gave up 7 bases, with 20 bases separating them. CDR1 and CDR2 from the germline V gene are LNHNV and YYDKDF (reference sequence). The CDR3 sequence is 15 residues long.

The V gene is TRBV4-1, the J gene TRBJ1-2; 9 bases are a match to TRBD1. Germline V gene data show CDR1 as MGHRA and CDR2 as YSYEKL. This CDR3 spans 13 amino acids. The V and J ends lost 4 bases and 7 bases, in that order; junction bases with no gene match: 4. The CDR3: CASSRDRASGYTF. The CDR3 nucleotides read TGCGCCAGCAGCCGGGACAGGGCTTCTGGCTACACCTTC.

In this sample, this clone turned up a few times. The V call is TRBV11-2, the J call TRBJ2-1; TRBD2 matches at 9 bases. The CDR3 length is 18 residues. With V trimmed by 8 bases and J by 0 bases, 14 bases remained unmatched. CDR1 is SGHAT and CDR2 is FQNNGV in the germline V gene. The CDR3, as DNA: TGTGCCAGCTCCCGAGTAAGCGGGGGGATAAGCTCCTACAATGAGCAGTTCTTC. Translated: CASSRVSGGISSYNEQFF.

The chain employs TRBV5-4 and TRBJ2-3, with TRBD1 matching 7 bases. The ends lost 4 bases at V and 11 bases at J; junction bases unmatched: 7. The CDR3 sequence is 12 residues long. Germline CDR1 SGHNT, CDR2 YYREEE (reference sequence). In DNA, the CDR3 is TGTGCCAGCAGCCTAGGGACAGAGATGCAGTATTTT. It codes for CASSLGTEMQYF.